The entry below gives a single TCR beta chain sequence along with its context. Its antigen is not yet known. The sample holds no much larger clone one base away, and base qualities are not on file. The data stem from a study of CD8 T cells in Susac syndrome (dated by TCRdb to about 2019). With regard to the full study: Among the sequenced Susac syndrome patients, 5 or 6 had clinically active disease and roughly eight were in clinical remission. At the time of blood withdrawal, Susac syndrome patients were either therapy-naive, taking corticosteroids (with some also receiving IVIg), or on IVIg alone. Whether CD8+ T cell activation and differentiation in Susac syndrome was antigen driven was tested using repertoire sequencing.

What the research found in general, with its limitations: The number of individuals in the TCR sequencing and HLA analysis was acknowledged as relatively small. In the CD4+ T cell repertoire of Susac syndrome patients, clonal expansion was not detected.

RNA was extracted with the RNeasy kit and roughly 0.45 to 1 ug was reverse transcribed using random hexamers. TCR beta CDR3 regions were amplified with the immunoSEQ multiplex PCR assay covering 54 Vbeta and 13 Jbeta segments. PCR amplification bias was corrected by using a synthetic template baseline for primer optimization and computational correction. The original pipeline was this. Only productive sequences were kept, with reads annotated to V, D and J genes according to IMGT and analyzed in immunoSEQ Analyzer. Clonality was computed as one minus Shannon entropy normalized by log2 of the number of productive unique sequences. For each patient and control, public and private clones were evaluated among the 100 most prevalent clones. Clones were defined as Susac-specific if absent from the healthy and MS cohorts, from 1052 published viral clones and from other ImmuneACCESS disease sequences. TCRdb reworked the public reads: Q25 trimming with fastp, MiXCR clone assembly, productive beta chains retained. Rows with one shared CDR3 protein collapse into an entry with the most common genes and DNA. These V and J calls derive from TCRdb rather than the authors' analysis. The sample table records around 230,000 distinct CDR3 sequences; 90% to 96% of these occur just once. Around 0.093% of the sample is held by the ten biggest clonotypes.

Peripheral blood CD8+ and CD4+ T cells from healthy donors, Susac syndrome patients and multiple sclerosis patients were profiled using high-throughput TCR beta sequencing. The Susac syndrome patients fulfilled recently defined diagnostic criteria for definite or probable disease. Bulk CD8+ and CD4+ T cells were purified by magnetic negative isolation, while CD8+ TEMRA cells were enriched using FACS. Blood was collected in EDTA tubes and processed within 24 hours, with PBMCs isolated through density gradient centrifugation. PBMCs destined for TCR sequencing were cryopreserved in liquid nitrogen and later thawed in a 37 °C water bath. Purity of sorted or isolated CD4+, CD8+ and CD8+ TEMRA cells was at least 90%. Reading the germline V gene (reference sequence) gives CDR1 DFQATT and CDR2 SNEGSKA. The CDR3 runs 12 amino acids, cysteine and phenylalanine included. Kept here is only the CDR3 DNA, which spans 36 bases and is read in frame from base 1. V is pruned by 6 bases and J by 4 bases, leaving 3 bases of the junction without a gene match.

Source material: CD4+ T cells from PBMCs. Recombination linked TRBV20-1 to TRBJ2-5, and 9 junction bases match TRBD2. This TCR was recovered from a human donor with Susac syndrome. The encoded CDR3 is CSATAGGETQYF. The DNA sequence is TGCAGTGCAACAGCGGGAGGAGAGACCCAGTACTTC.